The clone carrying this T cell receptor (beta chain) was seen repeatedly, ten times or more. This sample was included in a study of response to subunit inactivated influenza vaccine. One entry per CDR3 protein results from TCRdb running MiXCR on the RT-PCR reads. The sample gives 560,000 or so distinct CDR3 sequences, approximately 7.7% of which show up once; 10% to 15% is in the top ten. The germline CDR1 and CDR2 sequences are SQVTM and ANQGSEA. V was clipped by 1 base and J by 4 bases; unmatched bases: 13. The CDR3 contains 17 residues. V is TRBV29-1 and J is TRBJ2-3; 8 bases line up with TRBD2. This receptor was taken from a man between 45 and 75 years old who received an inactivated influenza vaccine. The material sequenced was PBMCs from blood, taken roughly 24 months after vaccination. The CDR3 nucleotides read TGCAGCGTTGAAGTAGGGCTCGGGAGGGGTCGGGCAGATACGCAGTATTTT. As protein: CSVEVGLGRGRADTQYF.